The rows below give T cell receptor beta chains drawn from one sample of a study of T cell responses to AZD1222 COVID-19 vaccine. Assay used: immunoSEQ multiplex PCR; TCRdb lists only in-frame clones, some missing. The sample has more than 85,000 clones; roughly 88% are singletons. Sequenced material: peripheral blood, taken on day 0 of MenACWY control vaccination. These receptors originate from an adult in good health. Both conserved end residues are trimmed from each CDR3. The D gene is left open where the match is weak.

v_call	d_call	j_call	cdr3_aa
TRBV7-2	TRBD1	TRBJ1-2	ASSPRGQGAVGYT
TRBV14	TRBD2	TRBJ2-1	ASSQVGLSRGGSRNEQF
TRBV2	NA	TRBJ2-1	ASSGEGSDFYNEQF
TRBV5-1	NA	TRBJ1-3	ASSLEASGPGNTIY
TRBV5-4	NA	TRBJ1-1	ASSPPGERNTEAF
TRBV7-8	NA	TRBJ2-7	ASSLGVEREQY
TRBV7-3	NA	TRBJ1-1	ASSFEGSSYSEAF
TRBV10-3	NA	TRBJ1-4	AISEDGATNEKLF
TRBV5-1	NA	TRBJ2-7	ASSEVQSYEQY
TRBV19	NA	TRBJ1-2	ASSIGTVPWYGYT
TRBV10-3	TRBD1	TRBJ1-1	AISGTGNTEAF
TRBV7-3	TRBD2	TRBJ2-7	ASSLTPLSGSRYEQY
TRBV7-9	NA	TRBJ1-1	ASSFRGGNTEAF
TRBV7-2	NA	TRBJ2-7	ASSFSVDSYEQY
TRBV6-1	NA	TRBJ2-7	ASSELPSRGTYEQY
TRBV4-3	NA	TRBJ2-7	ASSQGLEIYEQY
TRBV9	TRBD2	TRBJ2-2	ASSVIAGLNGELF
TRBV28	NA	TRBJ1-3	ASSRRRTVGNTIY
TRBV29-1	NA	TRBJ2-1	SVAMPGQF
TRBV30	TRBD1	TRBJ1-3	ACPEGGGNTIY
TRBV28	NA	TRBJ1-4	ASSFNLRAGEKLF
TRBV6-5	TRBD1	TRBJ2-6	ASMQGAAGANVLT
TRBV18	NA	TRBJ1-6	ASSPVESSYNSPLH
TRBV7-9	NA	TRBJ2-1	ASSHSGSSNEQF
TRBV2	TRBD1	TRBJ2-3	ASSFPGTDSTDTQY
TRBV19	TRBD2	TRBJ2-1	ASSIGGAGVNEQF
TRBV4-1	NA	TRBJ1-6	ASSQDGDGDSPLH
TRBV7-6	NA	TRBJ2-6	ASSFLGANVLT
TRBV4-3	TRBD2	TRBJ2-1	ASSQDASGGYNEQF
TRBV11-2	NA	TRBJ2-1	ASSLDRFEQF
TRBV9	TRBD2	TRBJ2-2	ASGRSGRAATGELF
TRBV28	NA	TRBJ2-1	ASSFEGGSSYNEQF
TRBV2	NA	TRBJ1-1	ASSEILGVAVNTEAF
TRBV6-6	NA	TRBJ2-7	ASSDHENYEQY
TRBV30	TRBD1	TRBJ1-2	AWSVLGTGQVYGYT
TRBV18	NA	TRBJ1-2	ASSAQPYPYDGYT
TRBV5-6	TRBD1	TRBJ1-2	ASRTGQGRSYYGYT
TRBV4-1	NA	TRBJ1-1	ASSHDYRAMNTEAF
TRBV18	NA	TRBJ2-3	ASSPRIVGRGDTQY
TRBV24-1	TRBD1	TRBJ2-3	ATSDAGTGKNLDTQY
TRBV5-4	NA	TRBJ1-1	ASSTIRTEAF
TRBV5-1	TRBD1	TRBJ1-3	ASGDRGRGNTIY
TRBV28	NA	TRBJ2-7	ASSFAGPREQY
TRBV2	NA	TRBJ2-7	ASANAASDEQY
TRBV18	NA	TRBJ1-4	ASSLRVLANEKLF
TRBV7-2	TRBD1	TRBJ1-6	ASSLWLSGGSDSPLH
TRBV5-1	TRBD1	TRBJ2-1	ASHTGEGINEQF
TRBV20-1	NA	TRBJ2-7	SASKQGQPYEQY
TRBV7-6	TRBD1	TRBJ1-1	ASSPAGGINTEAF
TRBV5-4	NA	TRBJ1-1	ASSFSQGNTEAF
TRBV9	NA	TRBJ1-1	ASSAADKAEAF
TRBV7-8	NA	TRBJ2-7	ASSSRVYEQY
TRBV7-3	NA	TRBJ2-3	ASSLVGGARTDTQY
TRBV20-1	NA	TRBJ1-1	SASPQTEAF
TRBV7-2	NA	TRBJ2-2	ASSLALAGTGELF
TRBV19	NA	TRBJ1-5	ASSNLEFHQPQH
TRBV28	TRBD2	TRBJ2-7	ASIIAGGGSYEQY
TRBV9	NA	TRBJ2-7	ASSPLPRGGFYEQY
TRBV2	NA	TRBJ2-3	ASSAGGDTQY